This T cell receptor beta chain was sequenced in a study of T cells after yellow fever vaccination. Study as a whole: It was SMART-Seq v4 Ultra Low Input that prepared the fractions with low cell numbers.

As concerns this clonotype: At one boundary the junction diverges from the germline segment, which might be a read error.

The authors made TCR cDNA by 5'RACE template switching, adding a universal primer site and UMIs. Each CDR3 protein gets one entry after TCRdb re-called the 5' RACE reads with MiXCR. The table records some 100,000 distinct CDR3 sequences, roughly 8.2% of them present only once. Germline lookup yields CDR1 SGHRS and CDR2 YFSETQ. This CDR3 has 14 residues. The sample was CD8+ T cells not binding an NS4B(214-222) dextramer, sorted from PBMCs, taken less than 18 days after the first yellow fever vaccination. V gene TRBV5-1 combines with J gene TRBJ2-3; D remains unclear. This TCR was recovered from a man in his late teens or twenties who received the YFV17D yellow fever vaccine. The CDR3 sequence: CASSPIASTDKQYF. The CDR3 DNA reads TGCGCCAGCAGTCCGATTGCCAGCACAGATAAGCAGTATTTT.